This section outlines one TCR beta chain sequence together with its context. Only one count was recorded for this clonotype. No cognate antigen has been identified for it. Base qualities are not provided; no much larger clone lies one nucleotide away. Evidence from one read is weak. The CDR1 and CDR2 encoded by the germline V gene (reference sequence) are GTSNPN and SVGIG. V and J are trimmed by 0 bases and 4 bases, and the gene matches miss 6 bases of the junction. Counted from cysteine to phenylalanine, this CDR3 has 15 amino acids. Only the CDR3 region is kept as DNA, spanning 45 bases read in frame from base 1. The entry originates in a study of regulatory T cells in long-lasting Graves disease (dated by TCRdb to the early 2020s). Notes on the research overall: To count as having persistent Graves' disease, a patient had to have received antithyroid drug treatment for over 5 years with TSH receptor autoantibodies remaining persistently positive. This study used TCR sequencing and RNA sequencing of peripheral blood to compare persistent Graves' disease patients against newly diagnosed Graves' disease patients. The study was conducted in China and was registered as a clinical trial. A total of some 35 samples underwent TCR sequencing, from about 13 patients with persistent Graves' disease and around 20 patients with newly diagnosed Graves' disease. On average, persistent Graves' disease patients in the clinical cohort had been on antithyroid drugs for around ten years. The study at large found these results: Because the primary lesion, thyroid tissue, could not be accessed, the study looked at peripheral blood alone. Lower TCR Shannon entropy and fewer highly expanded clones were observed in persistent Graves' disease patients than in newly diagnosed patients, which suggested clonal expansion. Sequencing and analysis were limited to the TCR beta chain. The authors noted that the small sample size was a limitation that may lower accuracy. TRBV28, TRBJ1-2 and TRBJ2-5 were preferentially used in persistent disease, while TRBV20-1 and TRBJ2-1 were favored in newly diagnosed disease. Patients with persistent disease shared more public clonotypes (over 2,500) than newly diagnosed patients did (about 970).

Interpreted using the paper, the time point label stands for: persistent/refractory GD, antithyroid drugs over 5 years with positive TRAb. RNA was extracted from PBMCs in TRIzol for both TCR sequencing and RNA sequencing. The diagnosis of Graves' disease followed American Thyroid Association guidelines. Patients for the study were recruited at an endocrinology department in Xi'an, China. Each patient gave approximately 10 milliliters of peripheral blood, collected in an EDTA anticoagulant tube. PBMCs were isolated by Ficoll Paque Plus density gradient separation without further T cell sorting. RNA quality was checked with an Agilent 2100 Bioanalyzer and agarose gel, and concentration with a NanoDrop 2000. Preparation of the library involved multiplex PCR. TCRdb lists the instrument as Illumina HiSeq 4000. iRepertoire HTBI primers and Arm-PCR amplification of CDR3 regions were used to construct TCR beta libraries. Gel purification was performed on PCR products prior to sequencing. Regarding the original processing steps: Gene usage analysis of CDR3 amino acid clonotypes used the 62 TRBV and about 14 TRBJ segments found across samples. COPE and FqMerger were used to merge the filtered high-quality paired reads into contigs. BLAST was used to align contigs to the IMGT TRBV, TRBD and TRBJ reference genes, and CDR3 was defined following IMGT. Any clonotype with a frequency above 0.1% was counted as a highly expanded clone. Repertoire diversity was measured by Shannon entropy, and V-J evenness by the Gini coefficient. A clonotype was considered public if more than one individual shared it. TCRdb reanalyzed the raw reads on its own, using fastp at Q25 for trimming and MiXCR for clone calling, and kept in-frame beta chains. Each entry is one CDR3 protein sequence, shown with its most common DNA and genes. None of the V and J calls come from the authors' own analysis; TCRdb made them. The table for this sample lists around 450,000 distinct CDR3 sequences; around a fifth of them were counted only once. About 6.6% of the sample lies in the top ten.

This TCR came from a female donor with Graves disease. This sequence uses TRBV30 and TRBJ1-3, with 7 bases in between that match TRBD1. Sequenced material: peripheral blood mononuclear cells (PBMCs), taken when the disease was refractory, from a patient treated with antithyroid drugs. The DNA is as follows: TGTGCCTGGAGTGTCCCGTGGGACAGAGGAAACACCATATATTTT. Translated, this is CAWSVPWDRGNTIYF.